This T cell receptor beta chain was profiled in a study of regulatory T cells in long-lasting Graves disease. Study-wide context: More than 5 years of antithyroid drugs with positive TSH receptor antibodies defined persistent Graves' disease.

Arm-PCR of CDR3 regions and iRepertoire HTBI primers were used to build TCR beta libraries. One entry per CDR3 protein results from TCRdb running MiXCR on the multiplex PCR reads. Among a few hundred thousand distinct CDR3 sequences listed, 20% to 25% were seen once. Time point denoted: persistent/refractory GD, antithyroid drugs over 5 years with positive TRAb. Extracted PBMC RNA gave rise to the TCR library. As for this clonotype: Its antigen is not identified.

The CDR3 extends over 11 amino acids. Between the trimmed V and J ends, which lost 3 bases and 7 bases, there was a span of 5 bases. Notes on the study in general: TCR diversity was lower in persistent than newly diagnosed Graves' disease.

This sequence was found in a female donor with Graves disease. The sample in question was peripheral blood mononuclear cells (PBMCs), obtained when the disease was refractory, from a patient treated with antithyroid drugs. V is TRBV12-3 or TRBV12-4 and J is TRBJ2-3; D gene unclear. The CDR3 here is CASSLRHTQYF. CDR3 coding DNA: TGTGCCAGCAGTTTGAGACATACGCAGTATTTT.